These T cell receptor beta chains were read from a single sample in a study of response to subunit inactivated influenza vaccine. MiXCR, run by TCRdb on the RT-PCR reads, gives a single entry per CDR3 protein. The data contain roughly 500,000 distinct CDR3 sequences, less than 25% of them singletons. This sample was also put to use in a study of T cells expressing NK-cell markers.

This material consisted of CD4+ T cells sorted from PBMCs, taken about 11 days after vaccination. Source of these receptors: a man over 45 who received an inactivated influenza vaccine. Both conserved end residues are part of each CDR3. The D gene is left open where the match is weak. Only some rows state a clone size, as once, few, many or a class for expanded clones.

V gene,J gene,D gene,CDR3 length,clone size,CDR3 protein,CDR3 DNA
TRBV6-1,TRBJ1-4,TRBD1,14,NA,CASSRDRDGEKLFF,TGTGCCAGCAGCCGCGACAGGGATGGCGAAAAACTGTTTTTT
TRBV3-1,TRBJ1-5,NA,17,few,CASSQVWPAKGDQPQHF,TGTGCCAGCAGCCAAGTTTGGCCAGCGAAGGGGGATCAGCCCCAGCATTTT
TRBV29-1,TRBJ1-2,NA,11,NA,CSVESYYGYTF,TGCAGCGTTGAGAGTTACTATGGCTACACCTTC
TRBV5-1,TRBJ2-3,TRBD1,16,NA,CASSFGTGGRADTQYF,TGCGCCAGCAGCTTTGGGACAGGGGGCCGGGCAGATACGCAGTATTTT
TRBV7-2,TRBJ2-5,TRBD2,16,few,CASSLWSGGRGETQYF,TGTGCCAGCAGCTTATGGTCCGGCGGGAGGGGTGAGACCCAGTACTTC
TRBV7-2,TRBJ2-7,TRBD2,15,NA,CASSLDGRGPYEQYF,TGTGCCAGCAGCTTAGACGGGAGGGGCCCCTACGAGCAGTACTTC
TRBV5-1,TRBJ1-2,NA,15,many,CASSLALEGSRGYTF,TGCGCCAGCAGCTTGGCCCTCGAGGGGAGTCGGGGCTACACCTTC
TRBV7-2,TRBJ2-2,NA,14,NA,CASRGRRYTGELFF,TGTGCCAGCAGGGGACGGAGGTACACCGGGGAGCTGTTTTTT
TRBV7-8,TRBJ2-1,NA,13,NA,CASSPREGAEQFF,TGTGCCAGCAGTCCGAGGGAGGGGGCTGAGCAGTTCTTC
TRBV28,TRBJ1-2,TRBD1,14,NA,CASRRQGEYYGYTF,TGTGCCAGCCGAAGACAGGGCGAGTACTATGGCTACACCTTC
TRBV3-1,TRBJ2-3,NA,16,few,CASSQRRRDTTDTQYF,TGTGCCAGCAGCCAACGCCGACGTGACACTACAGATACGCAGTATTTT
TRBV4-2,TRBJ2-1,TRBD2,16,few,CASSQASGGLYNEQFF,TGTGCCAGCAGCCAGGCCAGCGGGGGCCTCTACAATGAGCAGTTCTTC
TRBV28,TRBJ2-6,TRBD1,17,few,CASRAGTALSGANVLTF,TGTGCCAGCAGAGCCGGGACAGCGCTCTCTGGGGCCAACGTCCTGACTTTC
TRBV4-1,TRBJ2-1,NA,17,NA,CASSRGEAGRTYNEQFF,TGCGCCAGCAGCCGAGGGGAGGCGGGGAGAACTTACAATGAGCAGTTCTTC
TRBV28,TRBJ2-7,NA,11,few,CASSVKYEQYF,TGTGCCAGCAGTGTCAAGTACGAGCAGTACTTC
TRBV18,TRBJ2-7,NA,14,NA,CASSPPSGGRRQYF,TGTGCCAGCTCACCACCATCTGGCGGAAGGCGGCAGTACTTC
TRBV12-3/TRBV12-4,TRBJ2-1,NA,15,many,CASSLRRDSYNEQFF,TGTGCCAGCAGTTTACGCAGAGACTCCTACAATGAGCAGTTCTTC
TRBV24-1,TRBJ2-1,TRBD2,16,NA,CATSGSGLAGMGEQFF,TGTGCCACCAGTGGATCGGGACTAGCGGGAATGGGGGAGCAGTTCTTC
TRBV6-4,TRBJ2-3,NA,17,few,CASSDSISYQAADTQYF,TGTGCCAGCAGTGACTCGATTTCTTACCAGGCTGCAGATACGCAGTATTTT
TRBV28,TRBJ2-5,NA,14,few,CASRRGQFQETQYF,TGTGCCAGCAGGCGGGGACAGTTCCAAGAGACCCAGTACTTC
TRBV5-1,TRBJ2-5,NA,16,NA,CASSWIGVGGQETQYF,TGCGCCAGCAGCTGGATCGGGGTAGGGGGGCAAGAGACCCAGTACTTC
TRBV5-1,TRBJ1-2,NA,12,many,CASSLDTYGYTF,TGCGCCAGCAGCTTGGACACTTATGGCTACACCTTC
TRBV29-1,TRBJ2-4,NA,12,few,CSARDTKNIQYF,TGCAGCGCCCGGGACACCAAAAACATTCAGTACTTC
TRBV20-1,TRBJ2-7,NA,13,few,CSALPGTHYEQYF,TGCAGTGCGCTACCCGGGACTCACTACGAGCAGTACTTC
TRBV20-1,TRBJ2-1,NA,14,few,CSAQTVSSYNEQFF,TGCAGTGCACAGACCGTGAGCTCCTACAATGAGCAGTTCTTC